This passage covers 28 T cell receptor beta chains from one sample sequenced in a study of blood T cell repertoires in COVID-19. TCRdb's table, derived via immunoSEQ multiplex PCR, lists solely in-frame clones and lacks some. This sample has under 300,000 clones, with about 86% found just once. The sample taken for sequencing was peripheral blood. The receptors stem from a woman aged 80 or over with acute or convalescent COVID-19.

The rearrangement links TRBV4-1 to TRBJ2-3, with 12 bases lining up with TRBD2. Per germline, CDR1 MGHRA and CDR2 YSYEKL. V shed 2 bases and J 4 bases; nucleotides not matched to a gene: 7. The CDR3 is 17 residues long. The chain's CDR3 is CASSQTLAGGRPDTQYF. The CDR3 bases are TGCGCCAGCAGCCAAACTCTAGCGGGGGGGCGTCCAGATACGCAGTATTTT.

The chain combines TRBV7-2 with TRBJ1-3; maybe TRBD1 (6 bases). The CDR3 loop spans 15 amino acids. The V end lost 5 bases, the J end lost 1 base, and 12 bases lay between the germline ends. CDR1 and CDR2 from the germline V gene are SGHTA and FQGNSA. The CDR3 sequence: CASSPLGQSGNTIYF. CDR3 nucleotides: TGTGCCAGCAGCCCCCTTGGACAGTCTGGAAACACCATATATTTT.

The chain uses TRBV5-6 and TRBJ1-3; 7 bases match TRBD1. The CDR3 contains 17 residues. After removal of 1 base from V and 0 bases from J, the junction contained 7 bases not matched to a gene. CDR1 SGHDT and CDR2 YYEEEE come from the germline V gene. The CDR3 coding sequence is TGTGCCAGCAGCTTGAGGGGGCTCAGGGCCTCTGGAAACACCATATATTTT. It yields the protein CASSLRGLRASGNTIYF.

The CDR3 region is CASSLIPSGGTQYF. The CDR3 nucleotides read TGTGCCAGCAGCTTGATCCCTAGCGGGGGGACCCAGTACTTC. The rearrangement joins TRBV5-8 to TRBJ2-5, with TRBD2 identical over 10 bases. CDR3 length: 14 amino acids. The V gene's germline CDR1 is SGHTS and CDR2 YDEGEE. Losses at the gene ends were 1 base for V and 7 bases for J; bases not matched to a gene: 4.

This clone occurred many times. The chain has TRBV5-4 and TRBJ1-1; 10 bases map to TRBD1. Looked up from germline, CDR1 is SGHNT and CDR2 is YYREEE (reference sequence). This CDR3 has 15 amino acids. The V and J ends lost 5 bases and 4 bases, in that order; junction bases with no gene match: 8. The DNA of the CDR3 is TGTGCCAGCAGTCCCGGGACAGGGGTAATCACTGAAGCTTTCTTT. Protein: CASSPGTGVITEAFF. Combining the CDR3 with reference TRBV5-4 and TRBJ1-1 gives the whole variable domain ETGVTQSPTHLIKTRGQQVTLRCSSQSGHNTVSWYQQALGQGPQFIFQYYREEENGRGNFPPRFSGLQFPNYSSELNVNALELDDSALYLCASSPGTGVITEAFFGQGTRLTVV.

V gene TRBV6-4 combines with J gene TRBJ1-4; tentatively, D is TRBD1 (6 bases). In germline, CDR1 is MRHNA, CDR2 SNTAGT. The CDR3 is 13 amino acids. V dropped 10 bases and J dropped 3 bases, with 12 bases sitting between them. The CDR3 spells CATPQGPNEKLFF. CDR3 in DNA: TGTGCCACCCCACAGGGACCTAATGAAAAACTGTTTTTT.

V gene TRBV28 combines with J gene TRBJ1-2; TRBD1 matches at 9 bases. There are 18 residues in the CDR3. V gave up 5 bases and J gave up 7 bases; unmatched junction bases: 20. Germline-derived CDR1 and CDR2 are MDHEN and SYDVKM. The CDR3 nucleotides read TGTGCCAGCAGTCTCAACGTCCCGGGACAGGGAGCGGGAGGTGGCTACACCTTC. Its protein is CASSLNVPGQGAGGGYTF.

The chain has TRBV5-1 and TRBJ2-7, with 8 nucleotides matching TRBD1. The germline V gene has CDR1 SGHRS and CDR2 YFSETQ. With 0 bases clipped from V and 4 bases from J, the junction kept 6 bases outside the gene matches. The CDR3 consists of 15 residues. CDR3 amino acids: CASSLAQGANYEQYF. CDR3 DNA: TGCGCCAGCAGCTTGGCTCAGGGGGCGAATTACGAGCAGTACTTC.

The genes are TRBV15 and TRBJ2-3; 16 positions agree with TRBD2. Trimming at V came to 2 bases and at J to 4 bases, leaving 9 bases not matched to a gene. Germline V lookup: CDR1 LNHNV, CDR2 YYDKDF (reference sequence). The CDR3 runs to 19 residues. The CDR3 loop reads CATSRTPGTSGGASDTQYF. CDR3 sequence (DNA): TGTGCCACCAGCAGAACCCCCGGGACTAGCGGGGGGGCTTCAGATACGCAGTATTTT.

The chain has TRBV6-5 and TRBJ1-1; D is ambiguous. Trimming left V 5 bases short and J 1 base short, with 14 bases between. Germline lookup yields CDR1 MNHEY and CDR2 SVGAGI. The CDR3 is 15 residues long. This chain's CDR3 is CASSTGTVKNTEAFF. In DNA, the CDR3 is TGTGCCAGCAGTACGGGTACGGTTAAGAACACTGAAGCTTTCTTT.

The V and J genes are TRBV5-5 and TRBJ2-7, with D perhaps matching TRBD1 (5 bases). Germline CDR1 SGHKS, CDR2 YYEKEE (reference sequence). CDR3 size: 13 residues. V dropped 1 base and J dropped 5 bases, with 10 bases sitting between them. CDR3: CASSLLAGNEQYF. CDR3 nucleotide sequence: TGTGCCAGCAGCTTGTTAGCAGGGAACGAGCAGTACTTC.

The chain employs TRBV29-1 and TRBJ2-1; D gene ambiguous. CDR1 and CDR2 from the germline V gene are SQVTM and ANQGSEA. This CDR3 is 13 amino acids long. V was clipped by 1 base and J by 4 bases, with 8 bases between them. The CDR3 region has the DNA TGCAGCGTTGAAGTTGGCCAGTACAATGAGCAGTTCTTC. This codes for CSVEVGQYNEQFF.

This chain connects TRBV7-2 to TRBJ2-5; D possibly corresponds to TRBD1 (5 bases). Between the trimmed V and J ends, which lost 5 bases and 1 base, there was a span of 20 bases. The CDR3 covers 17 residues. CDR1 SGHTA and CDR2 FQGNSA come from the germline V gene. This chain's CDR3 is CASSPQSGRVVQETQYF. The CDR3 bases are TGTGCCAGCAGCCCGCAGTCGGGCAGGGTGGTCCAAGAGACCCAGTACTTC.

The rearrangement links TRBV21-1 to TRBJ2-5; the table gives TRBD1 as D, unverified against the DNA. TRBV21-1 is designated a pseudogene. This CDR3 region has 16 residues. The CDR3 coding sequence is TGTGCCAGCAGCAAACCCTCGGGACAAGAGGTAGAGACCCAGTACTTC. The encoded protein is CASSKPSGQEVETQYF.

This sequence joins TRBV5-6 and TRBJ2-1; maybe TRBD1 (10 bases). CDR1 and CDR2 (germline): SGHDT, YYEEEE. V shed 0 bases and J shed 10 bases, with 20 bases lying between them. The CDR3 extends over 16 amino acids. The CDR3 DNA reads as TGTGCCAGCAGCTTGGGAGCGGGGGGACAGGGGAGGGAGCAGTTCTTC. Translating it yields CASSLGAGGQGREQFF.

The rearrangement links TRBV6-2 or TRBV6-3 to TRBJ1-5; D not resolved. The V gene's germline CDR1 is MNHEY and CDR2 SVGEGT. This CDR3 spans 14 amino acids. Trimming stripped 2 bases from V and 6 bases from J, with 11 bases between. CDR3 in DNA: TGTGCCAGCAGTTACGTATCAGGAACTCAGCCCCAGCATTTT. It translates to CASSYVSGTQPQHF.

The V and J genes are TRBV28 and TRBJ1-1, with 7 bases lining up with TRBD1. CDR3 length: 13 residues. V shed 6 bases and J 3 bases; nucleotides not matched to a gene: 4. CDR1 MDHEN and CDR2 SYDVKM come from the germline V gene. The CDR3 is CASRATGDTEAFF. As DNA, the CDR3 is TGTGCCAGCAGGGCTACAGGGGACACTGAAGCTTTCTTT.

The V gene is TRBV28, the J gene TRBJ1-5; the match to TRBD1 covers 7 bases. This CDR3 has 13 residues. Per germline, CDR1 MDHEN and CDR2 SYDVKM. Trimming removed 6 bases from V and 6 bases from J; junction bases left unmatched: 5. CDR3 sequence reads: CASSTGDFQPQHF. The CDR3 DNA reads TGTGCCAGCAGCACAGGGGATTTTCAGCCCCAGCATTTT.

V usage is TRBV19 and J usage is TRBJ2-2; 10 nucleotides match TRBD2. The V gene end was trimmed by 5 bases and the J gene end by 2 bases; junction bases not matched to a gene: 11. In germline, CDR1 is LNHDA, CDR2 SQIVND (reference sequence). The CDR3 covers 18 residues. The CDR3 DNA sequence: TGTGCCAGTAGTGCCCGTGGGAGCGGGGGGGCTAACACCGGGGAGCTGTTTTTT. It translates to CASSARGSGGANTGELFF. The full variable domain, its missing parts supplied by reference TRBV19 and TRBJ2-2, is DGGITQSPKYLFRKEGQNVTLSCEQNLNHDAMYWYRQDPGQGLRLIYYSQIVNDFQKGDIAEGYSVSREKKESFPLTVTSAQKNPTAFYLCASSARGSGGANTGELFFGEGSRLTVL.

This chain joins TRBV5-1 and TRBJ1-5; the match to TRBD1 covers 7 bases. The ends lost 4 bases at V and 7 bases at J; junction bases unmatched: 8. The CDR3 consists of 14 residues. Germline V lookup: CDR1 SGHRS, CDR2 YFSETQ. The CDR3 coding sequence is TGCGCCAGCAGCCCTCGACAGGGTGGCCAGCCCCAGCATTTT. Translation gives CASSPRQGGQPQHF.

In nucleotides, the CDR3 is TGTGCTAGTGGCCTCCAGGGGGGCGGCACTGAAGCTTTCTTT. It specifies CASGLQGGGTEAFF. The chain joins TRBV12-5 to TRBJ1-1, with 7 positions matching TRBD1. Per the germline V gene, CDR1 is LGHNT and CDR2 is FRNRAP. CDR3 length: 14 residues. With V trimmed by 6 bases and J by 4 bases, 8 bases remained unmatched.

The CDR3 DNA reads as TGTGCCAGCAGCCAAGATCCTCAGGTCAGGGGGACAAGTTCACCCCTCCACTTT. This gives the protein CASSQDPQVRGTSSPLHF. The chain has TRBV4-2 and TRBJ1-6; 7 bases are a match to TRBD1. CDR3 length: 18 amino acids. Germline CDR1 LGHNA, CDR2 YNFKEQ. The ends lost 0 bases at V and 9 bases at J; junction bases unmatched: 14.

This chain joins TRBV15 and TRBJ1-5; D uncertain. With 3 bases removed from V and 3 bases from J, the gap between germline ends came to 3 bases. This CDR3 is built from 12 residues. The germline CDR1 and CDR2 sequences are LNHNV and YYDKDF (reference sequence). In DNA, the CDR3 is TGTGCCACCAGCAGGTACAATCAGCCCCAGCATTTT. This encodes CATSRYNQPQHF.

The CDR3: CASSLDPQGVNTEAFF. DNA for the CDR3: TGCGCCAGCAGCTTAGACCCTCAGGGGGTTAACACTGAAGCTTTCTTT. The V call is TRBV5-1, the J call TRBJ1-1, with 7 bases lining up with TRBD1. There are 16 residues in the CDR3. Trimming removed 2 bases from V and 2 bases from J; junction bases left unmatched: 9. From germline, CDR1 is SGHRS and CDR2 YFSETQ.

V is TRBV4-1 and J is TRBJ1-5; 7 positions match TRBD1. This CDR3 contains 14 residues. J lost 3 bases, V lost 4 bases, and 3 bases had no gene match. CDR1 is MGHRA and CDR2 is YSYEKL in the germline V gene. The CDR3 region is CASSRGTANQPQHF. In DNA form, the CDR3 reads TGCGCCAGCAGCCGAGGGACAGCCAATCAGCCCCAGCATTTT.

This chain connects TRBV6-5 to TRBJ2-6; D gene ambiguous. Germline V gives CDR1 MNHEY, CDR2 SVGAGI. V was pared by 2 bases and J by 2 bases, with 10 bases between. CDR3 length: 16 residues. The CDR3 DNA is TGTGCCAGCAGTTACATCCTAAGTCCTGGGGCCAACGTCCTGACTTTC. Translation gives CASSYILSPGANVLTF.

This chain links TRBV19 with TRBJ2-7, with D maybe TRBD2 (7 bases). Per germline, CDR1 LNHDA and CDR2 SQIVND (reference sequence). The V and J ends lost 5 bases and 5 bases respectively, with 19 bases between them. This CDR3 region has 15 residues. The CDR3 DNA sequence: TGTGCCAGTAGTCTGGGGAGGGGGATTGTGGACGAGCAGTACTTC. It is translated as CASSLGRGIVDEQYF.

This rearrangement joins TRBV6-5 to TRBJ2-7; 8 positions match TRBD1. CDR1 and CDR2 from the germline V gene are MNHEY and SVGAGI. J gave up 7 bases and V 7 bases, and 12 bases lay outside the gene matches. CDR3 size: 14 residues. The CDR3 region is CASTRDRKAEEQYF. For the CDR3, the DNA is TGTGCCAGCACTCGGGACAGGAAAGCGGAGGAGCAGTACTTC.